Shown below are 27 T cell receptor beta chains from a single sample sequenced in a study of metastatic and nonmetastatic thyroid tumors. Using MiXCR, TCRdb reanalyzed the PCR reads. The sample has around 31,000 clones; 18% are singletons. Every patient underwent thyroid surgery untreated. The specimen was blood. The receptors were sampled from a female donor with papillary thyroid cancer or a benign thyroid nodule (not recorded which). Some clones in this sample may be carry-over from other donors' samples.

This clone is medium-sized within its sample. The V gene is TRBV6-5, the J gene TRBJ2-1; the match to TRBD2 covers 12 bases. The V segment lost 7 bases and the J segment 0 bases; nucleotides outside the gene matches: 13. The CDR3 totals 19 residues. The V gene's germline CDR1 is MNHEY and CDR2 SVGAGI. CDR3 in amino acids: CASTPRSGLAGNSYNEQFF. For the CDR3, the DNA is TGTGCCAGCACCCCCAGGAGTGGACTAGCGGGGAACTCCTACAATGAGCAGTTCTTC.

The chain joins TRBV11-2 to TRBJ1-3, with a possible D match to TRBD1 (6 bases). This CDR3 is built from 17 residues. Trimming removed 5 bases from V and 3 bases from J, with 20 bases in between. Germline CDR1 is SGHAT and CDR2 is FQNNGV. Here the CDR3 reads CASSTQGRGSCGNTIYF. DNA for the CDR3: TGTGCCAGCAGCACCCAGGGTAGGGGGTCTTGTGGAAACACCATATATTTT.

The V and J genes are TRBV3-1 and TRBJ2-3; 7 nucleotides agree with TRBD2. This CDR3 comprises 15 residues. With V trimmed by 4 bases and J by 0 bases, 4 bases remained unmatched. In germline, CDR1 is LGHDT, CDR2 YNNKEL (reference sequence). The CDR3 is CASSPTSVSTDTQYF. In DNA, the CDR3 is TGTGCCAGCAGCCCAACTAGCGTGAGCACAGATACGCAGTATTTT.

In its sample, this clone ranks as medium-sized. The DNA of the CDR3 is TGTGCCAGCCGACAGGTTGGGTACGAGCAGTACTTC. Amino acid sequence: CASRQVGYEQYF. This rearrangement joins TRBV2 to TRBJ2-7; tentatively, D is TRBD1 (6 bases). CDR3 size: 12 residues. The V end lost 8 bases, the J end lost 4 bases, and 12 bases lay between the germline ends. CDR1 SNHLY and CDR2 FYNNEI come from the germline V gene.

This clone has ten or more counts. The rearrangement links TRBV18 to TRBJ1-1, with TRBD1 matching 9 bases. Germline loops: CDR1 KGHSH, CDR2 LQKENI. The CDR3 length is 16 residues. Trimming removed 2 bases from V and 4 bases from J; junction bases left unmatched: 8. CDR3 DNA sequence: TGTGCCAGCTCACCAACAACAGGGGGCATAGGCACTGAAGCTTTCTTT. It is translated as CASSPTTGGIGTEAFF.

The table lists this clone with many counts. V gene TRBV7-9 combines with J gene TRBJ1-2; D is uncertain. Germline V CDR1 and CDR2: SEHNR, FQNEAQ (reference sequence). The CDR3 length is 17 residues. V was shortened by 4 bases and J by 2 bases, with 20 bases between the two germline ends. The CDR3 nucleotides are TGTGCCAGCAGCTGGAACCGTGCTCCCGGACGAAACTATGGCTACACCTTC. The encoded protein is CASSWNRAPGRNYGYTF.

This clone has ten or more counts. V usage is TRBV10-3 and J usage is TRBJ1-1; the D is unclear. Trimming pared 9 bases from V and 1 base from J, leaving 9 bases between. The germline V gene encodes CDR1 ENHRY and CDR2 SYGVKD. This CDR3 contains 12 residues. The CDR3 region has the DNA TGTGCCATTGGACCCAGGAACACTGAAGCTTTCTTT. As protein: CAIGPRNTEAFF.

CDR3 protein: CASSLSPPRGRDNEQFF. As DNA, the CDR3 is TGTGCCAGTAGTCTAAGCCCCCCTCGGGGTAGAGACAATGAGCAGTTCTTC. V gene TRBV19 combines with J gene TRBJ2-1; D possibly corresponds to TRBD2 (5 bases). The germline CDR1 and CDR2 sequences are LNHDA and SQIVND (reference sequence). With 5 bases removed from V and 5 bases from J, the gap between germline ends came to 22 bases. The CDR3 extends over 17 amino acids.

The chain combines TRBV12-3 or TRBV12-4 with TRBJ1-5; D gene unclear. The CDR3 consists of 15 residues. Deletions cut 5 bases from V and 6 bases from J, with 17 bases between. CDR3 coding DNA: TGTGCCAGCAGTCCCCACATTAGAGTCGTTCAGCCCCAGCATTTT. This codes for CASSPHIRVVQPQHF.

This clone was seen ten or more times. The V gene is TRBV4-2, the J gene TRBJ2-3, with 10 bases fitting TRBD2. Losses at the gene ends were 4 bases for V and 1 base for J; bases not matched to a gene: 8. The CDR3 extends over 17 amino acids. Germline V gene sequence: CDR1 LGHNA, CDR2 YNFKEQ. The CDR3, as DNA: TGTGCCAGCAGCCCCTCCTTCGGGACTAGCGGCACAGATACGCAGTATTTT. Its protein product is CASSPSFGTSGTDTQYF.

This clone was counted ten times or more. The genes are TRBV10-3 and TRBJ1-2; weak D call: TRBD1 (5 bases). Germline CDR1 reads ENHRY; CDR2 reads SYGVKD. With 1 base removed from V and 4 bases from J, the gap between germline ends came to 16 bases. This CDR3 spans 16 amino acids. The chain's CDR3 is CAISEFLEGSVYGYTF. CDR3 in DNA: TGTGCCATCAGTGAGTTCTTGGAGGGGAGCGTCTATGGCTACACCTTC.

This clone was found a few times. The rearrangement links TRBV6-1 to TRBJ2-3; TRBD2 matches at 11 bases. From germline, CDR1 is MNHNS and CDR2 SASEGT. This CDR3 spans 14 amino acids. J lost 5 bases, V lost 3 bases, and 1 base had no gene match. The CDR3 region is CASSDGLAGDTQYF. In DNA form, the CDR3 reads TGTGCCAGCAGTGACGGACTAGCGGGAGATACGCAGTATTTT.

The chain employs TRBV2 and TRBJ2-7, with D unclear. CDR3 length: 13 residues. Deletions cut 9 bases from V and 3 bases from J, with 15 bases between. The germline gives CDR1 SNHLY, CDR2 FYNNEI. CDR3 sequence (DNA): TGTGCCAGAAATGCTAACAGACACTACGAGCAGTACTTC. It yields the protein CARNANRHYEQYF.

This clone turned up a few times. The chain recombines TRBV28 with TRBJ2-7; D remains ambiguous. This CDR3 has 12 amino acids. V lost 7 bases, J lost 4 bases, and 11 bases lay in between. Germline loops: CDR1 MDHEN, CDR2 SYDVKM. CDR3 bases: TGTGCCAGCACCTTAATAGGGTACGAGCAGTACTTC. This encodes CASTLIGYEQYF.

This clone was detected ten times or more. This chain joins TRBV20-1 and TRBJ1-2; D may be TRBD1 (5 bases). Germline CDR1 DFQATT, CDR2 SNEGSKA (reference sequence). The CDR3 totals 13 residues. Trimming pared 3 bases from V and 2 bases from J, leaving 10 bases between. CDR3 loop: CSARGGENYGYTF. The DNA for the CDR3 is TGCAGTGCTAGGGGGGGGGAAAACTATGGCTACACCTTC.

This clone occurred many times. In the same sample, other DNA sequences code for this CDR3. The chain combines TRBV11-1 with TRBJ2-6; D perhaps matches TRBD2 (6 bases). Per germline, CDR1 SGHAT and CDR2 FQDESV (reference sequence). This CDR3 has 18 residues. V was shortened by 4 bases and J by 0 bases, with 16 bases between the two germline ends. The CDR3 spells CASSSVGSSPSGANVLTF. In DNA, the CDR3 is TGTGCCAGCAGCTCCGTCGGGAGTTCACCCTCTGGGGCCAACGTCCTGACTTTC.

This clone was observed at least ten times. This chain uses TRBV27 with TRBJ1-1; D not resolved. Germline values: CDR1 MNHEY, CDR2 SMNVEV (reference sequence). V was pared by 2 bases and J by 0 bases, with 13 bases between. The CDR3 contains 16 residues. The CDR3 DNA is TGTGCCAGCAGTTTACGATGGACGGAATTGAACACTGAAGCTTTCTTT. It encodes CASSLRWTELNTEAFF.

The table lists this clone with many counts. V gene TRBV27 combines with J gene TRBJ2-3; the match to TRBD2 covers 8 bases. Germline trimming cut 3 bases from V and 3 bases from J; bases unmatched to any gene: 11. CDR1 is MNHEY, CDR2 SMNVEV, per germline (reference sequence). The CDR3 loop spans 17 amino acids. The CDR3 bases are TGTGCCAGCAGTTTGCACTGGACTAGCACAGGGACAGATACGCAGTATTTT. Protein product: CASSLHWTSTGTDTQYF.

Regarding this clone: Being one base from a much bigger clone, this may be a read error. The rearrangement joins TRBV20-1 to TRBJ2-4; 15 bases agree with TRBD2. The V segment lost 5 bases and the J segment 7 bases; nucleotides outside the gene matches: 3. In germline, CDR1 is DFQATT, CDR2 SNEGSKA (reference sequence). This CDR3 is 14 amino acids long. CDR3 bases: TGCAGTGCTGGACTAGCGGGGGGGAGTAACATTCAGTACTTC. Its protein product is CSAGLAGGSNIQYF.

This clone was observed many times. The J gene is TRBJ2-5, the V gene TRBV7-2; D not certain. Germline V lookup: CDR1 SGHTA, CDR2 FQGNSA. The CDR3 length is 12 residues. The germline V and J ends were trimmed by 4 bases and 2 bases, with 5 bases remaining between them. The CDR3 spells CASSSPQETQYF. For the CDR3, the DNA is TGTGCCAGCAGCTCCCCGCAAGAGACCCAGTACTTC.

This clone has a count of ten or more. The V call is TRBV11-3, the J call TRBJ2-3; D might be TRBD2 (5 bases). The V end lost 3 bases, the J end lost 0 bases, and 7 bases lay between the germline ends. The germline V gene encodes CDR1 SGHNT and CDR2 YENEEA. CDR3 length: 14 residues. The CDR3 here is CASSLSGSTDTQYF. The CDR3 bases are TGTGCCAGCAGCTTGTCGGGAAGCACAGATACGCAGTATTTT.

This clone was detected ten times or more. This sequence joins TRBV3-1 and TRBJ1-5; no clear D. Trimming stripped 1 base from V and 6 bases from J, with 10 bases between. CDR1 and CDR2 (germline): LGHDT, YNNKEL (reference sequence). The CDR3 has 14 residues. The CDR3 region is CASSQGFLGQPQHF. The CDR3 coding sequence is TGTGCCAGCAGCCAAGGATTTCTGGGTCAGCCCCAGCATTTT.

This clone showed up many times. J is TRBJ2-7 and V is TRBV7-6; tentatively, D is TRBD2 (7 bases). With 5 bases removed from V and 3 bases from J, the gap between germline ends came to 20 bases. This CDR3 is 16 amino acids long. Germline CDR1 reads SGHVS; CDR2 reads FNYEAQ. CDR3 nucleotides: TGTGCCAGCAGCGATACGCTCCGGGGAGGGGGCTACGAGCAGTACTTC. Residues: CASSDTLRGGGYEQYF.

The chain carries TRBV20-1 and TRBJ2-1, with 7 bases aligning to TRBD2. The germline gives CDR1 DFQATT, CDR2 SNEGSKA (reference sequence). There are 15 residues in the CDR3. V gave up 2 bases and J gave up 9 bases; unmatched junction bases: 13. The CDR3, as DNA: TGCAGTGCTAGATACCCCGGGCGGGAGATAACTGAGCAGTTCTTC. It yields the protein CSARYPGREITEQFF.

This clone came up many times. The V call is TRBV5-1, the J call TRBJ1-1; D remains ambiguous. This CDR3 region has 12 residues. Trimming stripped 0 bases from V and 6 bases from J, with 6 bases between. In germline, CDR1 is SGHRS, CDR2 YFSETQ. For the CDR3, the DNA is TGCGCCAGCAGCTTGGAGGGCTCTGAAGCTTTCTTT. Translated, it gives CASSLEGSEAFF.

The rearrangement links TRBV6-1 to TRBJ1-2, with TRBD1 as a possible D gene (5 bases). V gave up 5 bases and J gave up 0 bases, with 7 bases separating them. The CDR3 covers 13 residues. CDR1 is MNHNS and CDR2 is SASEGT in the germline V gene. CDR3 DNA sequence: TGTGCCAGCAGTCCGGGACCTAACTATGGCTACACCTTC. Amino acid sequence: CASSPGPNYGYTF.

CDR3 region: CASFHGTSAYNEQFF. The CDR3 DNA reads TGTGCCAGCTTCCACGGGACTAGCGCATACAATGAGCAGTTCTTC. The rearrangement links TRBV5-4 to TRBJ2-1, with 10 bases fitting TRBD2. Trimming took 7 bases from V and 4 from J; bases not matched to a gene: 8. This CDR3 is built from 15 residues. CDR1 and CDR2 from the germline V gene are SGHNT and YYREEE (reference sequence).